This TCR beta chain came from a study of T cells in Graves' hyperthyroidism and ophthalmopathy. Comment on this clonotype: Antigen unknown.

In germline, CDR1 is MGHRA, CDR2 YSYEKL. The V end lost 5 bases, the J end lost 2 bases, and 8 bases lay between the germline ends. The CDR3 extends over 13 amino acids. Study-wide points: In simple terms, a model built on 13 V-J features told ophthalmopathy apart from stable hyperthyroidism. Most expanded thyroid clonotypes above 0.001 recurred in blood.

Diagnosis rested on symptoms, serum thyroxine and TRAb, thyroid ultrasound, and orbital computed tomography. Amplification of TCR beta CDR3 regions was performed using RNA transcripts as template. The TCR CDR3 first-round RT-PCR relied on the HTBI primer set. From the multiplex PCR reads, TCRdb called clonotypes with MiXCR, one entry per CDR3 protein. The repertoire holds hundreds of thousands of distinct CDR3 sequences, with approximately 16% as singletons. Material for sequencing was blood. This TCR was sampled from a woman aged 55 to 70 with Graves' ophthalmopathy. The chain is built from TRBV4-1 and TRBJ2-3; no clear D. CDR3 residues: CASSWELTDTQYF. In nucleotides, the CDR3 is TGCGCCAGCAGCTGGGAACTCACAGATACGCAGTATTTT.